The 2 T cell receptor beta chains below come from one sample, sequenced in a study of CD8 T cells in ankylosing spondylitis. TCRdb reprocessed the 5' RACE reads via MiXCR and lists one record per CDR3 protein. The sample includes around 130,000 distinct CDR3 sequences, about 7% of them seen just once. Sequencing input: blood, either unsorted or a sorted T cell fraction (not recorded which). These receptors came from a male donor with ankylosing spondylitis or in good health (not recorded which).

This clonotype has a handful of counts. The J gene is TRBJ2-3, the V gene TRBV7-6, with 8 bases identical to TRBD1. CDR1 and CDR2 from the germline V gene are SGHVS and FNYEAQ. The CDR3 extends over 17 amino acids. With V trimmed by 5 bases and J by 0 bases, 10 bases remained unmatched. In DNA form, the CDR3 reads TGTGCCAGCAGCACCCGCGGCGGGACAGGAAGCACAGATACGCAGTATTTT. It is translated as CASSTRGGTGSTDTQYF.

The sample holds many counts of this clonotype. This chain links TRBV19 with TRBJ1-5; D is ambiguous. From germline, CDR1 is LNHDA and CDR2 SQIVND (reference sequence). This CDR3 comprises 17 residues. V was clipped by 5 bases and J by 0 bases, with 17 bases between them. CDR3 sequence (DNA): TGTGCCAGTAGTCCCCCCCGGAGCGGTTATAGCAATCAGCCCCAGCATTTT. Encoded protein: CASSPPRSGYSNQPQHF.